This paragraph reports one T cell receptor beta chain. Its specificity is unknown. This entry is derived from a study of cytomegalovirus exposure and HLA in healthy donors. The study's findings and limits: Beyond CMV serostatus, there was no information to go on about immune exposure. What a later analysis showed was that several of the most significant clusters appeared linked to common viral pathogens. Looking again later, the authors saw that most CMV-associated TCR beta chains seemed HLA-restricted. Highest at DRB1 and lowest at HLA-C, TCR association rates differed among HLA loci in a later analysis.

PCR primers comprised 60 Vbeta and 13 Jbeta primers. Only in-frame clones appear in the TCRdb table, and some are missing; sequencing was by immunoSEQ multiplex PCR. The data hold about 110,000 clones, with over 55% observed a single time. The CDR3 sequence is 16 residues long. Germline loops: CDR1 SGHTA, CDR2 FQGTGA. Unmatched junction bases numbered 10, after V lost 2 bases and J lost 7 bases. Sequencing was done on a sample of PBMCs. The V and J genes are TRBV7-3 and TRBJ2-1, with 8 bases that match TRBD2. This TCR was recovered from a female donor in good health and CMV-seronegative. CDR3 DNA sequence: TGTGCCAGCAGCTTATATGAAGGGGCTAGCGGGAATGAGCAGTTCTTC. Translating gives CASSLYEGASGNEQFF.